Below are 2 T cell receptor beta chains sequenced from a single sample in a study of regulatory T cells in long-lasting Graves disease. This sample's time point: persistent/refractory GD, antithyroid drugs over 5 years with positive TRAb. Extracted PBMC RNA gave rise to the TCR library. HTBI primers from iRepertoire and Arm-PCR of CDR3 regions yielded the TCR beta libraries. MiXCR, run by TCRdb on the multiplex PCR reads, gives a single entry per CDR3 protein. The table includes roughly 500,000 distinct CDR3 sequences, 20% to 25% detected once. The specimen comprised peripheral blood mononuclear cells (PBMCs), sampled when the disease was refractory, from a patient treated with antithyroid drugs. These receptors came from a female donor with Graves disease.

The V gene is TRBV20-1, the J gene TRBJ2-2; a weak D match, TRBD2 (6 bases). CDR1 is DFQATT and CDR2 is SNEGSKA in the germline V gene (reference sequence). There are 14 residues in the CDR3. Trimming pared 7 bases from V and 5 bases from J, leaving 17 bases between. CDR3 in DNA: TGCAGTGTCCCGGGGAGGTCGGTTACCGGGGAGCTGTTTTTT. It encodes CSVPGRSVTGELFF.

In its sample, this clonotype was seen a few times. J is TRBJ1-5 and V is TRBV7-8; D is unresolved. Trimming pared 3 bases from V and 0 bases from J, leaving 12 bases between. Germline V gives CDR1 SGHVS, CDR2 FQNEAQ. CDR3 length: 16 amino acids. The CDR3 nucleotides are TGTGCCAGCAGCTTGTATTGGGCGGATAGCAATCAGCCCCAGCATTTT. Protein product: CASSLYWADSNQPQHF.